This T cell receptor beta chain was retrieved from a study of CD8 T cells in Susac syndrome. An input of 0.5 to 1 ug of RNA was subjected to reverse transcription using random hexamers. One entry per CDR3 protein results from TCRdb running MiXCR on the immunoSEQ multiplex PCR reads. Here the sample spans tens of thousands of distinct CDR3 sequences, roughly 96% being singletons. The germline V and J ends were trimmed by 5 bases and 1 base, with 7 bases remaining between them. The germline gives CDR1 SQVTM, CDR2 ANQGSEA. The CDR3 extends over 12 amino acids. The rearrangement joins TRBV29-1 to TRBJ2-3; D uncertain. The specimen sequenced was CD8+ T cells from PBMCs. The source of this sequence is a human donor with Susac syndrome. The CDR3 DNA is TGCAGCGTTCGGACCGGCACAGATACGCAGTATTTT. Residues: CSVRTGTDTQYF.